This T cell receptor beta chain is drawn from a study of tumor-infiltrating lymphocytes in primary liver carcinoma (dated by TCRdb to 2016 to 2017). About the investigation overall: A handful of patients with histopathologically diagnosed primary liver carcinoma underwent surgical resection in China between 2015 and March 2016. Hepatocellular carcinoma (four) or combined HCC and intrahepatic cholangiocarcinoma (one) was present in the five patients, who were three men and two women aged 30 to 69 years. The five patients had tumors staged T1-T3 N0M0, with maximum diameters ranging from roughly 4.2 to 11 cm. Technical replicate repertoires showed high reproducibility, with mean shared-clone rates about 0.91 and correlation coefficients above 0.95. Samples yielded roughly 3.65 to 7.13 million productive TCRbeta reads; read depth did not differ significantly between tissue types. For each liver tumor, the study sampled five regions along with adjacent normal tissue and blood, and applied TCRbeta repertoire sequencing, expression microarrays and whole-exome sequencing. A total of some 35 specimens from 5 patients went through TCRbeta repertoire sequencing, namely 25 tumor regions, 5 adjacent noncancerous liver tissues and 5 peripheral blood samples. Results and caveats for the whole study, not just this receptor: Since the samples were bulk and unsorted, there was no way to compare CD4+ and CD8+ T cell repertoires. The study included only four to six patients, and the authors note findings should be validated in a larger study. Only the TCR beta chain was sequenced, so true repertoire diversity is likely underestimated because unpaired alpha chains were not captured. A significantly larger repertoire fraction was made up by the top 250 clones in tumors than in blood (p = 0.039). Repertoire overlap was found to be higher between tumor regions (mean roughly 35%) than between tumor-adjacent (roughly 17%) or tumor-blood (around 14%) pairs, consistent with antigen-driven expansion.

The CDR3 sequence holds 15 residues, the cysteine and phenylalanine included. Left in the record is the CDR3 DNA by itself, 45 bases read in frame from the first base. From the germline V gene (reference sequence), CDR1 is SEHNR and CDR2 is FQNEAQ. TRIzol reagent was used to extract blood RNA from unsorted whole blood, while the DNeasy Blood & Tissue kit provided the germline DNA. Patients had chronic HBV infection and were treatment-naive at sampling. Around 3.9 milliliters of peripheral blood were collected into K2EDTA tubes before surgery. In regard to this clonotype: Its cognate antigen has yet to be identified. At one of its ends the junction is not consistent with the germline gene, which may arise from a read error.

Starting from 450 to 500 ng total RNA, TCRbeta-specific cDNA was produced by reverse transcription with a constant-region primer and ProtoScript II reverse transcriptase. TCRbeta libraries were built with three nested multiplex PCR rounds, a slightly modified ARM-PCR procedure. Each of the first two PCR rounds ran for around 10 cycles using multiplex TRBV1-TRBV30 forward primers together with a Cbeta reverse primer. Sample barcodes and Illumina adapters were added in a final 25-cycle PCR using Deep VentR polymerase. Amplicons of 200-500 bp were gel-purified with a QIAquick gel extraction kit before sequencing. The TCRbeta amplicons were sequenced with 250-bp paired-end reads on an Illumina HiSeq 2500. On the authors' methods: To recover full CDR3 sequences, reads were quality-trimmed using Trimmomatic v0.33 and paired reads were then merged using FLASH v1.2.11. V, D and J germline segments were assigned to the rearranged TCRbeta sequences using MiGEC v1.2.1b. VDJtools v1.0.0 computed clonotype statistics and Shannon-Wiener diversity indices. Except for diversity analysis, only the 250 most abundant clonotypes of each sample were used in subsequent analyses to reduce sampling bias. TCRdb reprocessing: public reads trimmed at Q25 with fastp, clones called with MiXCR, in-frame beta chains kept. CDR3 protein duplicates are merged, each entry listing the most common genes and DNA. The V and J calls were not made by the authors but by TCRdb's processing. The sample table records fewer than 350,000 distinct CDR3 sequences; approximately 65% of these occur just once. The top ten clonotypes cover roughly 10% of the sample.

The receptor chain draws on TRBV7-9 and TRBJ2-1, with the D gene too uncertain to name. The J call could be wrong; TRBJ2-7 is a better fit for the DNA end. Material: peripheral blood. This sequence originates from a man in his forties with primary liver carcinoma and hepatitis B virus infection. The DNA is TGTACCAGCAGCTTAACTCTTCAAGGGATTAGTGAGCAGTACTTC. This gives the protein CTSSLTLQGISEQYF.